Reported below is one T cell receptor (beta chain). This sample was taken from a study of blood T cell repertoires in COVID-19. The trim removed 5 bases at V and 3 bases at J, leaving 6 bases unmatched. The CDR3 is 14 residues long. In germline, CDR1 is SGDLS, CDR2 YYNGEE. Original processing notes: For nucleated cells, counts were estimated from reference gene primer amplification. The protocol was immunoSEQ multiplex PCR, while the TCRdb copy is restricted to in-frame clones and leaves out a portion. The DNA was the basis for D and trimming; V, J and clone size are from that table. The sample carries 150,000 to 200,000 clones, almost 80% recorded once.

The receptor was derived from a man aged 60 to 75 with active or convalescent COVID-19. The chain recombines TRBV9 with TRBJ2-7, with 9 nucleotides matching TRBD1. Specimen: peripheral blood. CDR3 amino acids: CASSPGTGIYEQYF. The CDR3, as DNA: TGTGCCAGCAGTCCCGGGACAGGGATCTACGAGCAGTACTTC.